A selection of T cell receptor beta chains follows, all from one sample in a study of blood T cell repertoires in COVID-19. Only in-frame clones appear in the TCRdb table, and some are missing; sequencing was by immunoSEQ multiplex PCR. This sample has roughly 200,000 clones; more than 70% occur once, and the top ten carry around 1.5%. The sequenced sample was peripheral blood. Receptors originate from a man aged 18 to 29 with active or convalescent COVID-19. The CDR3 runs from the conserved cysteine through the conserved F or W. The D gene is left open where the match is weak. Clone size is not always given. Where it is, it says once, few, many or a class for expanded clones.

d_call	cdr3_length	clone_size	v_call	j_call	cdr3_aa	cdr3_nt
-	13	-	TRBV5-4	TRBJ2-5	CASSVDIQETQYF	TGTGCCAGCAGCGTGGACATCCAAGAGACCCAGTACTTC
TRBD1	14	-	TRBV29-1	TRBJ1-1	CSVEAGGRDTEAFF	TGCAGCGTTGAAGCAGGGGGCAGAGACACTGAAGCTTTCTTT
-	16	-	TRBV11-2	TRBJ2-3	CASSESGTRRSDTQYF	TGTGCCAGCAGCGAATCCGGGACTCGTCGCTCTGATACGCAGTATTTT
TRBD1	13	many	TRBV7-9	TRBJ1-2	CASSSGTATGYTF	TGTGCCAGCAGCTCCGGGACAGCAACTGGCTACACCTTC
-	14	-	TRBV3-1/TRBV3-2	TRBJ2-5	CASSREGGRETQYF	TGTGCCAGCAGCCGGGAGGGGGGGCGAGAGACCCAGTACTTC
-	16	-	TRBV4-1	TRBJ2-3	CASSQDYLGPTDTQYF	TGCGCCAGCAGCCAAGATTATTTGGGGCCAACGGATACGCAGTATTTT
-	13	-	TRBV27	TRBJ2-1	CASGSGLLNEQFF	TGTGCCAGCGGGTCGGGACTGCTAAATGAGCAGTTCTTC
-	15	-	TRBV5-1	TRBJ1-1	CASSLSGSESTEAFF	TGCGCCAGCAGCTTGAGTGGGTCGGAGAGCACTGAAGCTTTCTTT
-	13	few	TRBV7-7	TRBJ2-1	CASSLGQNNEQFF	TGTGCTAGCAGCTTAGGCCAGAACAATGAGCAGTTCTTC
-	13	-	TRBV2	TRBJ1-5	CASSGTVNQPQHF	TGTGCCAGCAGTGGGACAGTCAATCAGCCCCAGCATTTT
TRBD2	15	-	TRBV5-5	TRBJ2-5	CASSLGLPGGETQYF	TGTGCCAGCAGCTTGGGCCTACCCGGGGGGGAGACCCAGTACTTC
-	15	-	TRBV11-2	TRBJ2-1	CASSHPRDSSGGKFF	TGTGCCAGCAGCCATCCCCGAGACTCCTCTGGCGGGAAGTTCTTC
TRBD1	16	-	TRBV6-2/TRBV6-3	TRBJ2-7	CASSYGDRGRPYEQYF	TGTGCCAGCAGTTACGGGGACAGGGGGCGGCCCTACGAGCAGTACTTC
-	11	-	TRBV7-2	TRBJ2-1	CASSLASEQFF	TGTGCCAGCAGCTTAGCTAGTGAGCAGTTCTTC
TRBD1	12	-	TRBV28	TRBJ1-1	CASSPRRGQAFF	TGTGCCAGCAGTCCCCGGAGGGGGCAGGCTTTCTTT
TRBD1	15	once	TRBV4-3	TRBJ2-2	CASSQDDRGTGELFF	TGCGCCAGCAGCCAAGATGACAGGGGAACCGGGGAGCTGTTTTTT
TRBD1	16	-	TRBV5-4	TRBJ2-7	CASSLDPGQGFSEQYF	TGTGCCAGCAGCCTGGATCCGGGACAGGGATTCAGCGAGCAGTACTTC
TRBD1	16	-	TRBV30	TRBJ1-1	CAWSVSYRDRDTEAFF	TGTGCCTGGAGTGTATCTTACCGGGACAGGGACACTGAAGCTTTCTTT
-	15	-	TRBV2	TRBJ2-7	CASSEVTSSTYEQYF	TGTGCCAGCAGTGAAGTGACTTCGTCTACCTACGAGCAGTACTTC
TRBD2	14	once	TRBV5-5	TRBJ2-2	CASSLAGGAGELFF	TGTGCCAGCAGCTTGGCGGGGGGGGCCGGGGAGCTGTTTTTT
TRBD2	15	-	TRBV7-3	TRBJ2-1	CASSLSGGLNNEQFF	TGTGCCAGCAGCCTTAGCGGGGGGCTAAACAATGAGCAGTTCTTC
-	15	-	TRBV4-1	TRBJ2-7	CASSPGGATTYEQYF	TGCGCCAGCAGCCCGGGGGGCGCAACTACCTACGAGCAGTACTTC
-	13	-	TRBV6-2/TRBV6-3	TRBJ2-7	CASSYAGKYEQYF	TGTGCCAGCAGTTACGCAGGGAAGTACGAGCAGTACTTC
TRBD2	17	-	TRBV10-3	TRBJ2-2	CAISAYKAGVNTGELFF	TGTGCCATCAGTGCCTATAAGGCGGGAGTAAACACCGGGGAGCTGTTTTTT
TRBD2	16	-	TRBV10-3	TRBJ2-2	CAISLNGGSHTGELFF	TGTGCCATCAGCCTTAACGGCGGGAGTCACACCGGGGAGCTGTTTTTT
-	14	-	TRBV5-1	TRBJ2-5	CASSLEDNQETQYF	TGCGCCAGCAGCTTGGAAGACAACCAAGAGACCCAGTACTTC
TRBD1	14	-	TRBV19	TRBJ1-5	CASTDRGLEQPQHF	TGTGCCAGTACCGACAGGGGGCTGGAGCAGCCCCAGCATTTT
TRBD1	19	-	TRBV5-1	TRBJ1-3	CASSLTGTGVVGAGNTIYF	TGCGCCAGCAGCTTAACCGGGACAGGGGTCGTCGGCGCGGGAAACACCATATATTTT
-	15	-	TRBV7-2	TRBJ2-4	CASSLSGGTKNIQYF	TGTGCCAGCAGCCTCTCAGGAGGTACCAAAAACATTCAGTACTTC
TRBD2	16	-	TRBV7-2	TRBJ2-2	CASSVGERGYTGELFF	TGTGCCAGCAGCGTTGGGGAGCGGGGATACACCGGGGAGCTGTTTTTT
TRBD1	16	-	TRBV4-1	TRBJ1-5	CASSHYVRTGIQPQHF	TGCGCCAGCAGCCACTACGTTAGGACAGGGATTCAGCCCCAGCATTTT
TRBD2	17	-	TRBV3-1/TRBV3-2	TRBJ2-3	CASSQDGTSGSIDTQYF	TGTGCCAGCAGCCAAGATGGGACTAGCGGGAGTATAGATACGCAGTATTTT
-	12	-	TRBV14	TRBJ1-5	CASSQANQPQHF	TGTGCCAGCAGCCAAGCAAATCAGCCCCAGCATTTT
-	13	-	TRBV19	TRBJ1-1	CASSRTENTEAFF	TGTGCCAGTAGTAGGACAGAGAACACTGAAGCTTTCTTT
-	14	few	TRBV10-3	TRBJ2-1	CATVGGMGGNEQFF	TGTGCCACCGTAGGGGGTATGGGGGGGAATGAGCAGTTCTTC
-	16	-	TRBV3-1/TRBV3-2	TRBJ2-1	CASSHSAGSAYNEQFF	TGTGCCAGCAGCCACTCCGCGGGCTCCGCCTACAATGAGCAGTTCTTC
-	17	-	TRBV11-2	TRBJ1-4	CASSLWVGGKLNEKLFF	TGTGCCAGCAGCTTATGGGTCGGAGGGAAACTTAATGAAAAACTGTTTTTT
TRBD2	18	once	TRBV5-1	TRBJ2-3	CASSSGLAGGWNTDTQYF	TGCGCCAGCAGCTCGGGACTAGCGGGTGGGTGGAACACAGATACGCAGTATTTT